The sequence of this TCR beta chain was determined in a study of identical twins. Broader study findings: Twin sharing of out-of-frame TCR alpha was underestimated by models in monozygotic pairs.

This clonotype was counted a few times. As yet, its antigen is unknown. Trimming pared 5 bases from V and 5 bases from J, leaving 13 bases between. This CDR3 region has 14 residues. Germline CDR1 reads MNHNS; CDR2 reads SASEGT. TCRdb called the 5' RACE reads again in MiXCR, with one record for every CDR3 protein. The sample holds under 800,000 distinct CDR3 sequences, around 21% seen once. The data were also submitted as part of a second study, on T cells expressing NK-cell markers. Per that study: Researchers got TCR beta repertoires out of sorted CD3+CD56+NKG2C+, CD3+CD56+NKG2C- and CD3+CD56-NKG2C+ T cells. Among the eight sequenced donors, seven tested HCMV-seropositive and one tested seronegative. The leading position in the CD3+CD56-NKG2C+ fraction of a few donors also went to these clonotypes.

This clonotype was obtained from a woman younger than 35 in good health. J is TRBJ2-1 and V is TRBV6-1, with TRBD2 as a possible D gene (6 bases). Sequenced material: PBMCs. The CDR3 spells CASSPGLLDNEQFF. The CDR3 DNA reads as TGTGCCAGCAGTCCGGGACTCCTCGACAATGAGCAGTTCTTC.